This T cell receptor beta chain appears in the sequencing data of a study of cytomegalovirus exposure and HLA in healthy donors. This CDR3 is built from 14 residues. CDR1 and CDR2 from the germline V gene are MNHNS and SASEGT. V trimming: 9 bases; J trimming: 12 bases; junction bases outside the gene matches: 14. Amplification used 60 Vbeta primers and 13 Jbeta primers. Here immunoSEQ multiplex PCR was the method, and the copy in TCRdb shows in-frame clones only, minus some. The table has about 160,000 clones, approximately 81% seen once; the top ten hold 6% to 9%. The sequenced sample was PBMCs. This TCR was sampled from a woman between 25 and 40 years old in good health and CMV-seropositive. The chain couples TRBV6-1 to TRBJ1-4; 9 positions agree with TRBD1. CDR3 residues: CARDWDREVSELFF. The CDR3 DNA reads TGTGCCAGGGATTGGGACAGGGAGGTTTCGGAACTGTTTTTT.